The present TCR beta chain was sequenced within a study of a mutant IDH1 vaccine in newly diagnosed glioma (TCRdb year 2021). General notes on the study: Patients received eight vaccinations in weeks 1, 3, 5, 7, 11, 15, 19 and 23, corresponding to visits V03 through V10. Vaccination began 4-6 weeks after radiotherapy alone, or alongside temozolomide cycles in the chemotherapy-containing groups. Of the roughly 32 patients who were treated, about 62% were male and approximately 38% were female, and the mean age was about 40 years. Prior to enrollment, standard therapy consisting of radiotherapy alone, temozolomide alone, or radiochemotherapy with temozolomide had been administered to patients, with the combination being received by most patients. Peripheral blood was collected at six visits: V03 (baseline), V05, V07, V10, V12 and V13. Longitudinal TCRB deep sequencing was performed for some 25 treated patients wherever samples were available for exploratory analyses. The full study reports these points: Changes in the top peripheral T cell clonotypes picked up by TCRB sequencing did not appear to be linked to pseudoprogression. Immune responses induced by the vaccine were seen in about 93% of patients across multiple MHC alleles. PBMC samples for TCRB deep sequencing were selected based on availability. The authors noted that analyses of patient blood samples could not be reproduced because of sample limitations.

A word on this clone: Its antigen is still unknown. No clone much larger than this one lies a single base away; base qualities are absent.

Reading the germline V gene (reference sequence) gives CDR1 SGHNT and CDR2 YYREEE. The CDR3 contains 14 residues, cysteine and phenylalanine counted. Left in the record is the CDR3 DNA by itself, 42 bases read in frame from the first base. V is clipped by 0 bases and J by 7 bases, and the sequence between their germline boundaries is 10 bases long. Libraries were made using the immunoSEQ multiplex PCR assay. The hsTCRB Kit was used according to the manufacturer's protocol to amplify rearranged TCR beta chain sequences. An Illumina MiSeq was used to sequence the TCRB libraries. From the authors' description of their analysis: The proprietary platform of the kit vendor was used for demultiplexing, trimming and gene mapping. Entries here come from immuneACCESS through TCRdb and include only in-frame sequences with V and J called. Some clones fail to appear in such tables; in the studies checked, an unresolved V gene covers under half of the shortfall, and the cause of the remainder is unknown. Clonal size and the V and J genes are those of that table, whereas D and trimming came from the DNA. Here the sample has some 37,000 clones; approximately 80% occur a single time. Around 5.2% of the sample rests with the top ten.

Per the publication, the time point label means: week 5, during vaccination. Every vaccine dose consisted of 300 ug of a 20-mer mutant IDH1 peptide in Montanide, administered subcutaneously together with topical imiquimod. Newly diagnosed WHO grade 3 or 4 IDH1-mutant astrocytomas showing loss of nuclear ATRX were present in the donors. The samples were drawn from NOA16, a multicentre, single-arm, open-label phase I trial in Germany that tested a mutant IDH1 peptide vaccine in humans for the first time. The DNeasy Blood and Tissue Kit was used to extract genomic DNA from EDTA blood for TCRB sequencing.

This chain joins TRBV5-4 to TRBJ2-2; the D gene is possibly TRBD1, with 6 bases matching. The clonotype originates from a man aged 35 to 55 with glioma. Sequences were derived from PBMCs, sampled from a glioma patient whose treatment included an IDH1 peptide vaccine. The CDR3 in this case is CASSLVGAGGELFF. The sequence in DNA is TGTGCCAGCAGCTTGGTGGGGGCCGGCGGGGAGCTGTTTTTT.